A single sample is the source of the 6 T cell receptor beta chains below, sequenced in a study of blood T cell repertoires in COVID-19. Assay used: immunoSEQ multiplex PCR; TCRdb lists only in-frame clones, some missing. The sample holds under 250,000 clones; 84% are singletons and the top ten take less than 2%. Sequencing used peripheral blood. These receptors all stem from a woman between 40 and 55 years old who had recovered from COVID-19.

The chain combines TRBV30 with TRBJ1-5; D is unresolved. V lost 2 bases and J 3 bases, leaving 14 bases between the germline ends. This CDR3 is 15 amino acids long. Germline V CDR1 and CDR2: GTSNPN, SVGIG (reference sequence). CDR3 bases: TGTGCCTGGAGTCGTCGAGGCTCCTTCAATCAGCCCCAGCATTTT. Amino acid sequence: CAWSRRGSFNQPQHF.

The chain joins TRBV29-1 to TRBJ1-1; D gene unclear. The CDR3 totals 11 residues. Trimming took 8 bases from V and 1 from J, leaving 8 bases between them. Germline assignment: CDR1 SQVTM and CDR2 ANQGSEA. The CDR3 reads CSTRENTEAFF. CDR3 DNA sequence: TGCAGCACCCGGGAGAACACTGAAGCTTTCTTT.

V usage is TRBV6-1 and J usage is TRBJ2-2; the match to TRBD1 covers 10 bases. The J segment lost 6 bases and the V segment lost 1 base, leaving 2 bases of the junction unmatched. Germline CDR1 MNHNS, CDR2 SASEGT. CDR3 length: 15 residues. CDR3 amino acids: CASSEGTGGAGELFF. As DNA, the CDR3 is TGTGCCAGCAGTGAAGGGACAGGGGGTGCCGGGGAGCTGTTTTTT.

The chain carries TRBV5-1 and TRBJ1-1; D is undetermined. Per the germline V gene, CDR1 is SGHRS and CDR2 is YFSETQ. Deletions cut 4 bases from V and 3 bases from J, with 10 bases between. This CDR3 is 13 amino acids long. In DNA form, the CDR3 reads TGCGCCAGCAGCCAAGACTCCTACACTGAAGCTTTCTTT. As protein: CASSQDSYTEAFF.

The genes are TRBV5-1 and TRBJ1-1, with D tentatively TRBD1 (5 bases). CDR3 length: 11 residues. Between the trimmed V and J ends, which lost 4 bases and 8 bases, there was a span of 9 bases. CDR1 and CDR2 (germline): SGHRS, YFSETQ. The DNA for the CDR3 is TGCGCCAGCAGCGCGGGGCCCGAAGCTTTCTTT. Amino acid sequence: CASSAGPEAFF.

The rearrangement links TRBV5-8 to TRBJ1-5; 7 nucleotides align to TRBD1. J was trimmed by 1 base and V by 4 bases; bases with no gene match: 5. Germline CDR1 is SGHTS and CDR2 is YDEGEE. This CDR3 has 15 residues. CDR3 residues: CASSVTGNSNQPQHF. CDR3 sequence (DNA): TGTGCCAGCAGCGTGACAGGGAACAGCAATCAGCCCCAGCATTTT. The whole variable domain, filled in from reference TRBV5-8 and TRBJ1-5, reads EAGVTQSPTHLIKTRGQQATLRCSPISGHTSVYWYQQALGLGLQFLLWYDEGEERNRGNFPPRFSGRQFPNYSSELNVNALELEDSALYLCASSVTGNSNQPQHFGDGTRLSIL.